This T cell receptor (beta chain) came from a study of blood T cells in healthy people across ages. This CDR3 has 14 amino acids. CDR1 SGHRS and CDR2 YFSETQ come from the germline V gene. The V and J ends lost 4 bases and 6 bases, in that order; junction bases with no gene match: 5. Primers used in a second PCR of roughly 6 to 11 cycles were a sample-barcoded 5' primer and a J-beta primer mix. TCRdb re-called the 5' RACE reads with MiXCR, one entry per CDR3 protein. The table includes approximately 730,000 distinct CDR3 sequences, approximately 43% detected once. Sequencing was done on a sample of blood. The source is a woman aged 55-69 years in good health. The chain joins TRBV5-1 to TRBJ2-4; 9 bases are shared with TRBD1. The CDR3 here is CASSGGQGVNIQYF. The CDR3 DNA follows: TGCGCCAGCAGCGGGGGACAGGGAGTAAACATTCAGTACTTC.